This TCR beta chain comes out of a study of OX40 agonist ivuxolimab in advanced cancers. Of note for this clone: Antigen: not known.

Findings and caveats of the study: CD4+ and CD8+ blood T cells expanded clonally by week 6 at 0.1 to 3.0 mg/kg. CD8+ T cells showed, on average, more clonal expansion than CD4+ cells.

Sequencing used immunoSEQ multiplex PCR; TCRdb keeps in-frame clones, though not all of them. The sample includes tens of thousands of clones, roughly 88% of them seen just once. The CDR3 has 14 residues. Trimming took 3 bases from V and 9 from J; bases not matched to a gene: 7. The V gene's germline CDR1 is SGHTA and CDR2 FQGNSA. This TCR was sampled from an adult with an advanced solid tumor such as melanoma, head and neck, liver or kidney cancer. The chain couples TRBV7-2 to TRBJ2-1, with 8 bases lining up with TRBD2. The sequencing used CD4+ or CD8+ T cells sorted from blood, collected in a trial of the OX40 agonist ivuxolimab. CDR3 DNA sequence: TGTGCCAGCAGCTTCCTTTCGGGACTAGGTGAGCAGTTCTTC. Protein product: CASSFLSGLGEQFF.